This T cell receptor (beta chain) was documented in a study of T-cell memory formation after mild COVID-19. Study results and caveats: Mainly in CM and EM were contracting CD4+ clones; CD8+ were in EMRA.

5'RACE primed at constant segments yielded TCR alpha and TCR beta cDNA libraries bearing sample barcodes and UMIs. TCRdb fed the 5' RACE reads into MiXCR, producing one record per CDR3 protein. This table holds 100,000 to 150,000 distinct CDR3 sequences, over 15% found once. Regarding this clonotype: What it binds is unknown.

Germline values: CDR1 SGHTA, CDR2 FQGNSA. V was clipped by 5 bases and J by 6 bases; unmatched bases: 7. CDR3 length: 15 residues. Sequenced input: PBMCs or a T cell subset sorted from them (not recorded which). The genes are TRBV7-2 and TRBJ2-1; 10 bases line up with TRBD2. This clonotype was obtained from a man younger than 35 who had mild COVID-19 (a few samples of this study predate the infection). Cell type and time point are not known. CDR3 residues: CASSEGTSEVNEQFF. CDR3 bases: TGTGCCAGCAGCGAAGGGACTAGCGAGGTCAATGAGCAGTTCTTC.